This T cell receptor beta chain was sequenced during a study of T cell repertoires in cytomegalovirus infection. Whole-study context: Public TCR beta signatures provided an indication of both CMV infection and a matching HLA type.

Study outcomes and limitations: Clonotypes of TCR beta that were HLA-C-restricted and CMV-specific dominated the ex vivo response. Using cumulative public TCR beta family frequency, the authors identified those who carried CMV together with the relevant HLA.

TCRdb itself ran the reads through MiXCR, one entry per CDR3 protein. Here the sample spans 150,000 or so distinct CDR3 sequences, less than 25% being singletons. Germline V gene sequence: CDR1 SNHLY, CDR2 FYNNEI. The CDR3 length is 13 residues. Unmatched junction bases numbered 12, after V lost 11 bases and J lost 5 bases. This clonotype was counted only a few times. Its antigen is unknown. The V gene is TRBV2, the J gene TRBJ2-7; 7 nucleotides match TRBD1. The source is a human donor in good health (CMV status not recorded). Some clones in this sample may be carry-over from other donors' samples. Material: PBMCs. The CDR3 is CAGKDRRLDEQYF. The DNA for the CDR3 is TGTGCCGGGAAGGACAGGCGCCTTGACGAGCAGTACTTC.